One TCR beta chain is described in this entry. What it binds is not known. The data stem from a study of monozygotic twins with inflammatory bowel disease. Researchers used 3500 ng of total RNA for each TCR library. The cDNA of both the TCRalpha and TCRbeta chains was subjected to two nested PCRs of approximately 17 and 9 cycles. TCRdb processed the 5' RACE reads again and assigns one entry to each CDR3 protein, with no DNA. The sample totals approximately 160,000 distinct CDR3 sequences. Broader study findings: Backing was not found for a single strong signal or clonotype associated with IBD.

The CDR3 runs 15 residues. Germline CDR1 reads DFQATT; CDR2 reads SNEGSKA (reference sequence). This clonotype was sampled from a human donor with ulcerative colitis or Crohn's disease, or a healthy co-twin of an affected twin (not recorded which). Sequencing was done on a sample of blood. The chain combines TRBV20-1 with TRBJ2-3; the TCRdb D gene call, TRBD1, has no DNA to confirm it. CDR3 sequence: CSAITPQRFTDTQYF.